Listed here are 18 T cell receptor beta chains from one sample, sequenced in a study of blood T cell repertoires in COVID-19. The assay was immunoSEQ multiplex PCR, and TCRdb's table has in-frame clones only and misses some. The profile shows fewer than 200,000 clones, about 83% of them singletons. The sample consisted of peripheral blood. The receptors shown here come from a human donor in a cohort sampled during active COVID-19.

For the CDR3, the DNA is TGTGCCAGCAGGCAACAGGGGCCTGGAAACACCATATATTTT. It specifies CASRQQGPGNTIYF. The chain joins TRBV28 to TRBJ1-3, with TRBD1 matching over 7 bases. V trimming: 6 bases; J trimming: 2 bases; junction bases outside the gene matches: 4. Germline CDR1 reads MDHEN; CDR2 reads SYDVKM. The CDR3 length is 14 residues.

In this sample, this clone turned up once. The chain carries TRBV5-6 and TRBJ2-6; D not resolved. In germline, CDR1 is SGHDT, CDR2 YYEEEE. The CDR3 totals 15 residues. V lost 4 bases to trimming and J lost 0 bases, with 8 bases between them. CDR3 sequence reads: CASSDWSSGANVLTF. In DNA form, the CDR3 reads TGTGCCAGCAGCGACTGGAGCTCTGGGGCCAACGTCCTGACTTTC.

V gene TRBV19 combines with J gene TRBJ2-4; 7 bases match TRBD2. This CDR3 contains 14 residues. Losses at the gene ends were 6 bases for V and 0 bases for J; bases not matched to a gene: 2. Germline V gene lookup returns CDR1 LNHDA and CDR2 SQIVND (reference sequence). The chain's CDR3 is CASRSGGAKNIQYF. CDR3 nucleotides: TGTGCCAGTAGGTCGGGGGGAGCCAAAAACATTCAGTACTTC.

CDR3: CASSTGSVTEAFF. DNA for the CDR3: TGTGCCAGCAGTACAGGGTCGGTGACTGAAGCTTTCTTT. The V call is TRBV12-3 or TRBV12-4, the J call TRBJ1-1, with D maybe TRBD1 (6 bases). The CDR3 loop spans 13 amino acids. Trimming cost V 5 bases and J 5 bases, with 12 bases left between them.

The chain links TRBV5-1 to TRBJ2-1, with TRBD2 matching 12 bases. CDR1 is SGHRS, CDR2 YFSETQ, per germline. The CDR3 covers 15 residues. V shed 5 bases, J shed 5 bases, and the junction held 5 bases outside the gene matches. The DNA for the CDR3 is TGCGCCAGCAGACTAGCGGGGGGAGCAAACAATGAGCAGTTCTTC. Protein: CASRLAGGANNEQFF. Full variable domain (rest looked up from reference TRBV5-1 and TRBJ2-1): KAGVTQTPRYLIKTRGQQVTLSCSPISGHRSVSWYQQTPGQGLQFLFEYFSETQRNKGNFPGRFSGRQFSNSRSEMNVSTLELGDSALYLCASRLAGGANNEQFFGPGTRLTVL.

The chain employs TRBV5-1 and TRBJ1-5; 9 bases map to TRBD1. Trimming took 2 bases from V and 6 from J; bases not matched to a gene: 6. The CDR3 is 15 residues long. From germline, CDR1 is SGHRS and CDR2 YFSETQ. CDR3 loop: CASSLTTGGSQPQHF. The DNA of the CDR3 is TGCGCCAGCAGCTTAACCACAGGGGGCAGTCAGCCCCAGCATTTT.

This chain connects TRBV6-2 or TRBV6-3 to TRBJ2-1; 11 bases agree with TRBD2. This CDR3 spans 18 amino acids. From germline, CDR1 is MNHEY and CDR2 SVGEGT. V lost 0 bases and J lost 3; bases outside the gene matches: 7. This CDR3 reads CASSYSIAGGPHYNEQFF. DNA for the CDR3: TGTGCCAGCAGTTACTCTATAGCGGGGGGGCCCCACTACAATGAGCAGTTCTTC.

This chain uses TRBV12-3 or TRBV12-4 with TRBJ2-7, with D tentatively TRBD2 (5 bases). Trimming cost V 6 bases and J 7 bases, with 10 bases left between them. This CDR3 contains 11 residues. This CDR3 is CASRLDREQYF. The DNA of the CDR3 is TGTGCCAGCAGACTAGATCGGGAGCAGTACTTC.

A few counts support this clone. This chain connects TRBV7-2 to TRBJ1-1; the D gene is possibly TRBD1 (6 bases). Deletions cut 7 bases from V and 1 base from J, with 13 bases between. The CDR3 loop spans 14 amino acids. Germline V CDR1 and CDR2: SGHTA, FQGNSA. CDR3 DNA sequence: TGTGCCAGCAACGAGGGGGGGCGGAACACTGAAGCTTTCTTT. Translated, it gives CASNEGGRNTEAFF.

V usage is TRBV27 and J usage is TRBJ1-5; no definite D call. CDR1 and CDR2 (germline): MNHEY, SMNVEV (reference sequence). This CDR3 has 14 amino acids. The ends were cut back, 2 bases at V and 3 bases at J, with 8 bases in the middle. The DNA for the CDR3 is TGTGCCAGCAGTTTACATGCTAACAATCAGCCCCAGCATTTT. It codes for CASSLHANNQPQHF.

The V call is TRBV2, the J call TRBJ1-1, with TRBD1 matching over 9 bases. Germline CDR1 SNHLY, CDR2 FYNNEI. The V segment lost 5 bases and the J segment 4 bases; nucleotides outside the gene matches: 5. CDR3 length: 14 residues. CDR3 nucleotides: TGTGCCAGCAGTCGGACAGGGGTTCGCACTGAAGCTTTCTTT. This translates into CASSRTGVRTEAFF.

The chain has TRBV27 and TRBJ2-2; weak D call: TRBD2 (5 bases). The germline V gene encodes CDR1 MNHEY and CDR2 SMNVEV (reference sequence). The CDR3 runs 13 residues. Trimming left V 3 bases short and J 5 bases short, with 7 bases between. DNA for the CDR3: TGTGCCAGCAGTTTTGGAGGTACCGGGGAGCTGTTTTTT. It yields the protein CASSFGGTGELFF.

The rearrangement uses TRBV15 and TRBJ2-3; the D gene is possibly TRBD2 (7 bases). This CDR3 spans 15 amino acids. Germline assignment: CDR1 LNHNV and CDR2 YYDKDF (reference sequence). V was shortened by 1 base and J by 7 bases, with 15 bases between the two germline ends. Written as DNA, the CDR3 is TGTGCCACCAGCAGAGCGGGGGGCGATTTACATACGCAGTATTTT. Translating it yields CATSRAGGDLHTQYF.

As DNA, the CDR3 is TGTGCCAGCAGCTTCGGGGGGGCCGGGGAGACCCAGTACTTC. This translates into CASSFGGAGETQYF. The chain employs TRBV5-4 and TRBJ2-5; 8 nucleotides agree with TRBD2. V shed 2 bases, J shed 5 bases, and the junction held 5 bases outside the gene matches. Germline-derived CDR1 and CDR2 are SGHNT and YYREEE (reference sequence). The CDR3 is 14 residues long.

This clone was counted once. V usage is TRBV28 and J usage is TRBJ1-6, with D unresolved. Germline values: CDR1 MDHEN, CDR2 SYDVKM. Trimming shortened V by 5 bases and J by 1 base, and 15 bases separated the two germline ends. This CDR3 is built from 17 residues. The CDR3 is CASSQPGFGSYNSPLHF. The CDR3 bases are TGTGCCAGCAGTCAACCGGGGTTTGGGTCCTATAATTCACCCCTCCACTTT.

This chain joins TRBV2 and TRBJ2-3; the D is unclear. Trimming shortened V by 6 bases and J by 2 bases, and 18 bases separated the two germline ends. The CDR3 runs 16 residues. Germline CDR1 SNHLY, CDR2 FYNNEI. The CDR3 protein is CASRASETHITDTQYF. Here the CDR3 DNA reads TGTGCCAGCAGGGCCAGTGAAACCCACATCACAGATACGCAGTATTTT. Together with reference TRBV2 and TRBJ2-3, the CDR3 gives the full variable domain: EPEVTQTPSHQVTQMGQEVILRCVPISNHLYFYWYRQILGQKVEFLVSFYNNEISEKSEIFDDQFSVERPDGSNFTLKIRSTKLEDSAMYFCASRASETHITDTQYFGPGTRLTVL.

Remarks on this clone: This clone may be a read error of a much larger clone one base away. The chain has TRBV28 and TRBJ2-7; no definite D call. CDR1 and CDR2 from the germline V gene are MDHEN and SYDVKM. The germline V and J ends were trimmed by 6 bases and 3 bases, with 6 bases remaining between them. This CDR3 has 11 residues. CDR3: CASSRDYEQYF. In nucleotides, the CDR3 is TGTGCCAGCAGCCGAGACTACGAGCAGTACTTC. Variable domain in full (rest from reference TRBV28 and TRBJ2-7): DVKVTQSSRYLVKRTGEKVFLECVQDMDHENMFWYRQDPGLGLRLIYFSYDVKMKEKGDIPEGYSVSREKKERFSLILESASTNQTSMYLCASSRDYEQYFGPGTRLTVT.

The V gene is TRBV7-2, the J gene TRBJ1-2; 8 bases are a match to TRBD1. CDR1 is SGHTA, CDR2 FQGNSA, per germline. This CDR3 region has 15 residues. Trimming removed 2 bases from V and 2 bases from J; junction bases left unmatched: 4. CDR3 in amino acids: CASSLPRQGNYGYTF. The CDR3 nucleotides are TGTGCCAGCAGCTTACCCCGACAGGGGAACTATGGCTACACCTTC.